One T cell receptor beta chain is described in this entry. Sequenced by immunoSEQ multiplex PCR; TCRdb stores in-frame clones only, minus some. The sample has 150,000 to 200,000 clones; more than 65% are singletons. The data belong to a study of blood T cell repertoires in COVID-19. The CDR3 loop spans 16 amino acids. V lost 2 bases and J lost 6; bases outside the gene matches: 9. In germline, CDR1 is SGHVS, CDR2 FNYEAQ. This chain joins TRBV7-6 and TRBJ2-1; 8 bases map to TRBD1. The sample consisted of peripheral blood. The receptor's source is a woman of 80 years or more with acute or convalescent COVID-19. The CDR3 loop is CASSLLSGQGINEQFF. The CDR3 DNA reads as TGTGCCAGCAGCTTATTGTCTGGACAGGGTATCAATGAGCAGTTCTTC.